Described below is a single T cell receptor (beta chain) sequence and its context. The data are from a study of blood T cell repertoires in COVID-19. Repertoires were generated with immunoSEQ multiplex PCR, while TCRdb's copy carries only in-frame clones and drops some. The sample holds 250,000 to 350,000 clones, about 87% seen once. CDR3 size: 16 residues. Germline V lookup: CDR1 SNHLY, CDR2 FYNNEI. V shed 7 bases and J 0 bases; nucleotides not matched to a gene: 9. This TCR came from a woman younger than 30 who had recovered from COVID-19. The genes are TRBV2 and TRBJ2-4; 7 bases line up with TRBD2. Material: PBMCs or T cells enriched from blood (not recorded which). CDR3 sequence reads: CASIVAGRGAKNIQYF. The CDR3 DNA follows: TGTGCCAGCATTGTGGCGGGGAGGGGAGCCAAAAACATTCAGTACTTC.